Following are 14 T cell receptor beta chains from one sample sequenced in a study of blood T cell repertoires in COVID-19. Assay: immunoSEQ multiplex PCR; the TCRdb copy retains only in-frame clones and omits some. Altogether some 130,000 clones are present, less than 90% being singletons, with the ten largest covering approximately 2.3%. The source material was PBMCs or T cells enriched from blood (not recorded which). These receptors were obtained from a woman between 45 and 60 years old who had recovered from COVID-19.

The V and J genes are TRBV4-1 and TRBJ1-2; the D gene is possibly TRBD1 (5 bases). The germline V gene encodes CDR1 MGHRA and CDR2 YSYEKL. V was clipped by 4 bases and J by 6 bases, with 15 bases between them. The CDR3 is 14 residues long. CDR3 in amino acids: CASSPRWGEDGYTF. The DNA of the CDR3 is TGCGCCAGCAGCCCCAGATGGGGGGAGGATGGCTACACCTTC.

DNA for the CDR3: TGTGCCAGCAGCAACAGACAGGGAGCCTCGCCTAATTCACCCCTCCACTTT. Its protein is CASSNRQGASPNSPLHF. The chain links TRBV11-3 to TRBJ1-6; 7 nucleotides line up with TRBD1. Germline V gene sequence: CDR1 SGHNT, CDR2 YENEEA. With 5 bases clipped from V and 6 bases from J, the junction kept 13 bases outside the gene matches. CDR3 length equals 17 residues.

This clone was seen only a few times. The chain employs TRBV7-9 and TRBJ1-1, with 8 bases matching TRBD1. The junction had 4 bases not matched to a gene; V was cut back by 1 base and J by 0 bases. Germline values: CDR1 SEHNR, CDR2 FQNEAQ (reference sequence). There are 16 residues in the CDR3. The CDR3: CASSLEVGQVNTEAFF. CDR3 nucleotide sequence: TGTGCCAGCAGCTTAGAGGTGGGACAGGTGAACACTGAAGCTTTCTTT.

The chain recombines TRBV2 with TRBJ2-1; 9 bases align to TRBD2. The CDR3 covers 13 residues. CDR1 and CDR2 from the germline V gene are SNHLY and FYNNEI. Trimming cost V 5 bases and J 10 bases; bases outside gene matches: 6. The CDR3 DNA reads TGTGCCAGCAGTCCTAGCGGGGTCCAGGAGCAGTTCTTC. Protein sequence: CASSPSGVQEQFF.

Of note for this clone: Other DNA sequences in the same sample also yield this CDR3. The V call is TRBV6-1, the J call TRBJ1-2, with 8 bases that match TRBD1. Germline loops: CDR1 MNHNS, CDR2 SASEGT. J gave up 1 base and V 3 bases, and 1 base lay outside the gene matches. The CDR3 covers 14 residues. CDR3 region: CASSEGQVNYGYTF. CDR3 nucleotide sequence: TGTGCCAGCAGTGAGGGACAGGTTAACTATGGCTACACCTTC.

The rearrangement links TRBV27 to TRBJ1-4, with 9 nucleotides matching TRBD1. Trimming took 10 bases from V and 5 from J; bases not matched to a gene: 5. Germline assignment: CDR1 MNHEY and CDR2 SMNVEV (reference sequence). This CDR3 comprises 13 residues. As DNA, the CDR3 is TGTGCCACCGCCGGGACAGGGAATGAAAAACTGTTTTTT. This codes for CATAGTGNEKLFF.

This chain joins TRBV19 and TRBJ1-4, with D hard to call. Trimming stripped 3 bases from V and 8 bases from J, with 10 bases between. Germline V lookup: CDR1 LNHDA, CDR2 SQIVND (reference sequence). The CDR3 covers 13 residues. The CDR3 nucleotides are TGTGCCAGTAGTATCCAGAGAGGGGAAAAACTGTTTTTT. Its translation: CASSIQRGEKLFF.

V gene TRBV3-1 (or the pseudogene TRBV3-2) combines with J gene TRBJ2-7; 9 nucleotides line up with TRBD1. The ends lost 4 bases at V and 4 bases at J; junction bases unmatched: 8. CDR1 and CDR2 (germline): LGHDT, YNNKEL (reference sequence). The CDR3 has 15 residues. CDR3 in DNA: TGTGCCAGCAGCCTCATCGGACAGGGGACTTACGAGCAGTACTTC. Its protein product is CASSLIGQGTYEQYF.

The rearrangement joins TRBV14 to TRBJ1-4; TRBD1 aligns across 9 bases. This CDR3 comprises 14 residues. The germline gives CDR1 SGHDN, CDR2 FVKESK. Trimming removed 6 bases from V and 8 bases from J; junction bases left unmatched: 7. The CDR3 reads CASRATGGGEKLFF. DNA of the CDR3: TGTGCCAGCAGGGCTACAGGGGGCGGCGAAAAACTGTTTTTT.

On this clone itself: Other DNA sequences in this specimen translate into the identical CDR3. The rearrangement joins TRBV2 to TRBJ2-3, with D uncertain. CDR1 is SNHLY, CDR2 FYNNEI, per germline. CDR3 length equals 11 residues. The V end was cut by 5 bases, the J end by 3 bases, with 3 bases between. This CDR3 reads CASSLTDTQYF. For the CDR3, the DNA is TGTGCCAGCAGTCTAACAGATACGCAGTATTTT.

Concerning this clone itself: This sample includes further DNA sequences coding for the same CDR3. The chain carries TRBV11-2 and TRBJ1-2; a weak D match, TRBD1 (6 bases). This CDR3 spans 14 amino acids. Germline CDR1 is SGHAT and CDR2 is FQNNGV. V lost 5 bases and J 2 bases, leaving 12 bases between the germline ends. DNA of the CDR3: TGTGCCAGCAGCCTGGGGGGGGCAAACTATGGCTACACCTTC. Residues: CASSLGGANYGYTF.

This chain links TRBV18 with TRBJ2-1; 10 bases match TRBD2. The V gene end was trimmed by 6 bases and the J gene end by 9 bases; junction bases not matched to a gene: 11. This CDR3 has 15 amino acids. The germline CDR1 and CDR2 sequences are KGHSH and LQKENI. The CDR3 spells CASSPDSSGGVEQFF. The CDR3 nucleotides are TGTGCCAGCTCCCCCGACTCCAGCGGGGGGGTTGAGCAGTTCTTC.

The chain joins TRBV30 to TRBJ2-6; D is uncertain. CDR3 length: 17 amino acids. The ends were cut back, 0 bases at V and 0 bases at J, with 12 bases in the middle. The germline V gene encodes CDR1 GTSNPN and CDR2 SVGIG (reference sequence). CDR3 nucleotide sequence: TGTGCCTGGAGTGTAAGTCGGGTCCGCTCTGGGGCCAACGTCCTGACTTTC. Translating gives CAWSVSRVRSGANVLTF.

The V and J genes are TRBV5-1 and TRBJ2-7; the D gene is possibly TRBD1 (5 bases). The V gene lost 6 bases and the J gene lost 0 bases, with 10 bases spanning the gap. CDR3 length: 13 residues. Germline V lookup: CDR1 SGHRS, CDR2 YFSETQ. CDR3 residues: CASNQGSSYEQYF. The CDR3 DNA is TGCGCCAGCAATCAGGGAAGCTCCTACGAGCAGTACTTC.